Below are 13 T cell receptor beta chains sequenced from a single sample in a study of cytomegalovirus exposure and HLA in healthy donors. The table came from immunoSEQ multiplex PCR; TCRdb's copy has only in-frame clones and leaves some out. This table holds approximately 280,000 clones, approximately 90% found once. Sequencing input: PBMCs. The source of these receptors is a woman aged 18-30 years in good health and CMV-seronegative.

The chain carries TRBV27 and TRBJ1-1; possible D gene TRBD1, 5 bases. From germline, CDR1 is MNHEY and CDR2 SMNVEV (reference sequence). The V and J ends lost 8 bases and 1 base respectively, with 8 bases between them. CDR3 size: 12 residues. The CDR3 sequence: CASGTGNTEAFF. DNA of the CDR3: TGTGCCAGCGGAACAGGGAACACTGAAGCTTTCTTT.

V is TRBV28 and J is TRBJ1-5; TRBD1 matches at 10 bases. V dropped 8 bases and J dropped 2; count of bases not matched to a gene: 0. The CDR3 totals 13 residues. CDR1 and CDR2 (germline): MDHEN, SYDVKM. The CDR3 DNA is TGTGCCAGCGGGACAGGGGGCAATCAGCCCCAGCATTTT. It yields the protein CASGTGGNQPQHF. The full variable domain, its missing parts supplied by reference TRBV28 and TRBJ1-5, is DVKVTQSSRYLVKRTGEKVFLECVQDMDHENMFWYRQDPGLGLRLIYFSYDVKMKEKGDIPEGYSVSREKKERFSLILESASTNQTSMYLCASGTGGNQPQHFGDGTRLSIL.

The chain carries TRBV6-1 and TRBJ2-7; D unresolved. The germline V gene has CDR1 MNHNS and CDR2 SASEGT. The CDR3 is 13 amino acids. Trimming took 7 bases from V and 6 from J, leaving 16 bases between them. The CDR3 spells CASNPQYSGEQYF. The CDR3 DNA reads TGTGCCAGCAACCCGCAGTACTCGGGCGAGCAGTACTTC.

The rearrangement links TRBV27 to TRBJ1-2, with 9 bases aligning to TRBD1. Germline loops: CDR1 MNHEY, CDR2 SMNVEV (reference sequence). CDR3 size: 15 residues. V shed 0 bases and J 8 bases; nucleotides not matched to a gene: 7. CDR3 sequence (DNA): TGTGCCAGCAGTTTATCTTTGGGACAGGGAAAGGGCTACACCTTC. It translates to CASSLSLGQGKGYTF.

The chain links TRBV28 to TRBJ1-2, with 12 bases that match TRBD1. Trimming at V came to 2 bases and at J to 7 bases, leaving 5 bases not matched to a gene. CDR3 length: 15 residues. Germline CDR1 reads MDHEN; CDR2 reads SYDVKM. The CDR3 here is CASSLTGTGGVGYTF. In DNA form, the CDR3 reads TGTGCCAGCAGTTTAACCGGGACAGGGGGCGTTGGCTACACCTTC.

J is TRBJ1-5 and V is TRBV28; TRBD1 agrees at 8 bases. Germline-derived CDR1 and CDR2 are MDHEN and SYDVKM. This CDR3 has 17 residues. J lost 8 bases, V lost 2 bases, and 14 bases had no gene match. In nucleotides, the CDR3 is TGTGCCAGCAGTTTACCGAAGACAGGGGCCAGCAACAAGCCCCAGCATTTT. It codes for CASSLPKTGASNKPQHF.

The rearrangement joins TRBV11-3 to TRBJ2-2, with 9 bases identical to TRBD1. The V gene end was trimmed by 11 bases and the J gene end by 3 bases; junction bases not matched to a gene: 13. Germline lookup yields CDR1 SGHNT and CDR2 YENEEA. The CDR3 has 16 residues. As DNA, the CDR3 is TGTGCCCACCGGGACAGGGTAGGGGTTTACACCGGGGAGCTGTTTTTT. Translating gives CAHRDRVGVYTGELFF.

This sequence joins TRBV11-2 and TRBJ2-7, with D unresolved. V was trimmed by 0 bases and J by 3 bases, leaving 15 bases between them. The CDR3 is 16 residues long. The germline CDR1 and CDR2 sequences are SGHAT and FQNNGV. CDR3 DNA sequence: TGTGCCAGCAGCTTAGATTGGGCACGGCGAAACTACGAGCAGTACTTC. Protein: CASSLDWARRNYEQYF.

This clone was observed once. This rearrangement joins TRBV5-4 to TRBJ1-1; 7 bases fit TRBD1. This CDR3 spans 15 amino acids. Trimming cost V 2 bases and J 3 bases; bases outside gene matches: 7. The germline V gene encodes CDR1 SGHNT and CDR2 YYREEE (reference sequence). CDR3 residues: CASSFIQGTHTEAFF. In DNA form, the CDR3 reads TGTGCCAGCAGCTTCATACAGGGGACCCACACTGAAGCTTTCTTT.

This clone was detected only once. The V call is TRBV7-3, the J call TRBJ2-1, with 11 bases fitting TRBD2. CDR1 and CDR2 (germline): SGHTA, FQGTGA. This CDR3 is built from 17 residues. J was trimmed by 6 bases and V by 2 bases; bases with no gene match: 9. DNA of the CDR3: TGTGCCAGCAGCTTAGGACCACTAGCGGGAGTTCTCAATGAGCAGTTCTTC. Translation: CASSLGPLAGVLNEQFF.

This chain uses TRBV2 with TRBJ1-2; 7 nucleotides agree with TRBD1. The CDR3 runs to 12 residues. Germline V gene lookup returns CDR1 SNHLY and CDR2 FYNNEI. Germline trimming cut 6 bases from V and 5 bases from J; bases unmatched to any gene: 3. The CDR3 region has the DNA TGTGCCAGCAGGGGGACAGTTTATGGCTACACCTTC. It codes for CASRGTVYGYTF.

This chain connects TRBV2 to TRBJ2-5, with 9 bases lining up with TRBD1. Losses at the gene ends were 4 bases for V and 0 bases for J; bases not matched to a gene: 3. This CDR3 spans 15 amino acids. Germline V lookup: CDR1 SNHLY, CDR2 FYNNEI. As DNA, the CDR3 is TGTGCCAGCAGTGTGGACAGGGGAAACCAAGAGACCCAGTACTTC. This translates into CASSVDRGNQETQYF.

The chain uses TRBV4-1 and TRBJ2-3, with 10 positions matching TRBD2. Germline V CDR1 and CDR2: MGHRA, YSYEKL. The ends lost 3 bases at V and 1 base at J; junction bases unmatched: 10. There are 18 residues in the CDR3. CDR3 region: CASSHSYPGTSGTDTQYF. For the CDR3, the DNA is TGCGCCAGCAGCCATTCATACCCCGGGACTAGCGGCACAGATACGCAGTATTTT.